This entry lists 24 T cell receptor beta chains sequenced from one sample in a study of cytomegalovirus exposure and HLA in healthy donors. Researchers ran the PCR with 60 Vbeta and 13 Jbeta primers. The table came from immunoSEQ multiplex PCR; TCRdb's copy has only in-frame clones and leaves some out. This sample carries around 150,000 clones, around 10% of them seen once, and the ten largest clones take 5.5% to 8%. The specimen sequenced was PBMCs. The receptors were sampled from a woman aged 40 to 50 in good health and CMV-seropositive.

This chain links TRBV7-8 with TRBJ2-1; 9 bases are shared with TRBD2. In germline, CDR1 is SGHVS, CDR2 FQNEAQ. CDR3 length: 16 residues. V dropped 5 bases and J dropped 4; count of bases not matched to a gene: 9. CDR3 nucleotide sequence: TGTGCCAGCAGCCCCCGGGGGGCGGGGGGGTACAATGAGCAGTTCTTC. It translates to CASSPRGAGGYNEQFF.

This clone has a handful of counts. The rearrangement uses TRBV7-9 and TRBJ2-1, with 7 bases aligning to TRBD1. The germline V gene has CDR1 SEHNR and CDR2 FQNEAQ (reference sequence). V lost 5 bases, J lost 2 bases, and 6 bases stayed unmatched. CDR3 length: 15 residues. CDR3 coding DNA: TGTGCCAGCAGCCCCTACAGGGGAACCTACAATGAGCAGTTCTTC. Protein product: CASSPYRGTYNEQFF.

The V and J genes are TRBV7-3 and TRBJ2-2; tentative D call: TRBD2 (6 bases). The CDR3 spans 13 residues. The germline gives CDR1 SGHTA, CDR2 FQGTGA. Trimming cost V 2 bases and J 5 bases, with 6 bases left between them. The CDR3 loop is CASSLGGTGELFF. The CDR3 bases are TGTGCCAGCAGCTTAGGGGGGACCGGGGAGCTGTTTTTT.

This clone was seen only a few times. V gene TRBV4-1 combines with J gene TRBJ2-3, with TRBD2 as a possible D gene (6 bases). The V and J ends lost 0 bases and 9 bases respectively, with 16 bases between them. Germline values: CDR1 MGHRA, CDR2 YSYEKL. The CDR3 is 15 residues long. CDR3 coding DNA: TGCGCCAGCAGCCAAGATTGGTACCGGGGGAACACGCAGTATTTT. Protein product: CASSQDWYRGNTQYF.

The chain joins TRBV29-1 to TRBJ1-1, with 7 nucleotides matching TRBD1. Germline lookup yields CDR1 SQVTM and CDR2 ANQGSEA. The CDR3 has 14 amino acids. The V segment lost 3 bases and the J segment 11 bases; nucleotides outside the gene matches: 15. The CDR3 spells CSVDFGEGAIAAFF. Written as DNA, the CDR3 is TGCAGCGTTGACTTTGGCGAGGGGGCGATTGCGGCTTTCTTT.

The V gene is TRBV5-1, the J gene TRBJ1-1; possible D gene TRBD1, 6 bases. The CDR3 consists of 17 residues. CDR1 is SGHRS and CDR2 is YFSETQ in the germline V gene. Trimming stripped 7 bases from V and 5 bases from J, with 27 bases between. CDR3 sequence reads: CASSMTSRGSGRTEAFF. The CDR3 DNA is TGCGCCAGCTCCATGACTAGCAGGGGTTCAGGGAGGACTGAAGCTTTCTTT.

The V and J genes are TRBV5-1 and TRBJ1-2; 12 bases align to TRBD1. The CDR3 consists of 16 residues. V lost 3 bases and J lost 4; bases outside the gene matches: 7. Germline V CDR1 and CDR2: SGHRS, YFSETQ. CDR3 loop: CASSSPGTGGLYGYTF. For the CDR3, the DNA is TGCGCCAGCAGCTCCCCCGGGACAGGGGGCCTCTATGGCTACACCTTC.

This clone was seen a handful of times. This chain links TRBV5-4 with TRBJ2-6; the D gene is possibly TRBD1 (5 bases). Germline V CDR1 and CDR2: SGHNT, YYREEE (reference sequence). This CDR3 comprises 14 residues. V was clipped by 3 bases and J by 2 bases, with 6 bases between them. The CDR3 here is CASSSGPGANVLTF. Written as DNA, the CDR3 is TGTGCCAGCAGCTCAGGGCCTGGGGCCAACGTCCTGACTTTC.

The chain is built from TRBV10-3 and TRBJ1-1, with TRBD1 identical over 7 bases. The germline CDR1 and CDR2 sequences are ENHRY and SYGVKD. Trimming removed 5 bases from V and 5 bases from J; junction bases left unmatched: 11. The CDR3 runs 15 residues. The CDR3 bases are TGTGCCATCAGTATACAGGGGAGGTCAGGAACTGAAGCTTTCTTT. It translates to CAISIQGRSGTEAFF.

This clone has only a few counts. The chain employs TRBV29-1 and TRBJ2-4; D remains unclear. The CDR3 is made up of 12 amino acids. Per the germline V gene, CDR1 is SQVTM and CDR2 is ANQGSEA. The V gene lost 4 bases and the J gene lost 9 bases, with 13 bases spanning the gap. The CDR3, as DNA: TGCAGCGTTGTGTATTCCGCCGGCATTCAGTACTTC. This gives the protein CSVVYSAGIQYF. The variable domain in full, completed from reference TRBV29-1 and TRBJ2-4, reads SAVISQKPSRDICQRGTSLTIQCQVDSQVTMMFWYRQQPGQSLTLIATANQGSEATYESGFVIDKFPISRPNLTFSTLTVSNMSPEDSSIYLCSVVYSAGIQYFGAGTRLSVL.

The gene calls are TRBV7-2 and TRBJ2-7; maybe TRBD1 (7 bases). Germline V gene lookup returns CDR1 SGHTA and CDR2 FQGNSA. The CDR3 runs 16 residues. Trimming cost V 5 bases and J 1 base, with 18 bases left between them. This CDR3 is CASSHGAGQRSYEQYF. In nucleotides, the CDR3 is TGTGCCAGCAGCCACGGGGCGGGACAGCGGTCCTACGAGCAGTACTTC. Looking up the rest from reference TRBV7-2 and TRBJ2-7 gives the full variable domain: GAGVSQSPSNKVTEKGKDVELRCDPISGHTALYWYRQSLGQGLEFLIYFQGNSAPDKSGLPSDRFSAERTGGSVSTLTIQRTQQEDSAVYLCASSHGAGQRSYEQYFGPGTRLTVT.

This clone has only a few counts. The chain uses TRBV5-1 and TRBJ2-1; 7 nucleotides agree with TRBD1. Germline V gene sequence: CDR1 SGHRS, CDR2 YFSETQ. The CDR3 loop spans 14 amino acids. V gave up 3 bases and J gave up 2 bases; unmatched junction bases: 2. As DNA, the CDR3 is TGCGCCAGCAGCTCAGGGGGTGCCTACAATGAGCAGTTCTTC. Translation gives CASSSGGAYNEQFF.

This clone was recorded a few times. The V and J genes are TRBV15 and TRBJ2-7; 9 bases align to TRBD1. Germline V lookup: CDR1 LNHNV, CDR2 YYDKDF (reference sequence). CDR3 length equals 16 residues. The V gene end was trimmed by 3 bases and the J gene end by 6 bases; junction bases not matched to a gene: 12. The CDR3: CATSSTPDRGTFEQYF. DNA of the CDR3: TGTGCCACCAGCAGCACCCCGGACAGGGGAACGTTCGAGCAGTACTTC.

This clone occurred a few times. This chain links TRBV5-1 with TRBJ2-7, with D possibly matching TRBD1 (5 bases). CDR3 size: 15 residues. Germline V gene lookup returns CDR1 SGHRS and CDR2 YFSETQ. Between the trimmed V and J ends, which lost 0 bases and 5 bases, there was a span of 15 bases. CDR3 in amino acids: CASSLGQTVMDEQYF. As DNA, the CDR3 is TGCGCCAGCAGCTTGGGACAGACGGTAATGGACGAGCAGTACTTC.

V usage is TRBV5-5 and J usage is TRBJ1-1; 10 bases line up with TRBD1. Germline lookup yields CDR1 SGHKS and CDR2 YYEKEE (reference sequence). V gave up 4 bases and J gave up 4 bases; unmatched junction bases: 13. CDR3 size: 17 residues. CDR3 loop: CASSLDRQGARSTEAFF. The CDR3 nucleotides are TGTGCCAGCAGCCTGGATCGACAGGGGGCGAGGTCCACTGAAGCTTTCTTT.

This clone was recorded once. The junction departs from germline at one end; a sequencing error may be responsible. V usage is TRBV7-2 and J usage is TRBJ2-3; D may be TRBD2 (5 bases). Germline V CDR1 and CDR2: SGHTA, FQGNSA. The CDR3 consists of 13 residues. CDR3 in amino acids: CAGSSGAGGTQYF. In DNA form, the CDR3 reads TGTGCCGGCAGCTCAGGAGCTGGAGGTACGCAGTATTTT.

CDR3 region: CASSDPGQGLNEQFF. The CDR3 DNA reads TGTGCCAGCAGTGACCCCGGACAGGGACTCAATGAGCAGTTCTTC. The J gene is TRBJ2-1, the V gene TRBV6-4, with 8 bases aligning to TRBD1. This CDR3 spans 15 amino acids. Germline trimming cut 2 bases from V and 6 bases from J; bases unmatched to any gene: 6. The germline V gene has CDR1 MRHNA and CDR2 SNTAGT.

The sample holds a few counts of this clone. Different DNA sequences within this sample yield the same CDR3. CDR3 region: CASSLAQGYEKLFF. CDR3 in DNA: TGCGCCAGCAGCTTGGCCCAGGGGTACGAAAAACTGTTTTTT. The chain recombines TRBV5-1 with TRBJ1-4; possible D gene TRBD1, 6 bases. The CDR3 spans 14 residues. The V end was cut by 0 bases, the J end by 8 bases, with 11 bases between. Germline CDR1 is SGHRS and CDR2 is YFSETQ.

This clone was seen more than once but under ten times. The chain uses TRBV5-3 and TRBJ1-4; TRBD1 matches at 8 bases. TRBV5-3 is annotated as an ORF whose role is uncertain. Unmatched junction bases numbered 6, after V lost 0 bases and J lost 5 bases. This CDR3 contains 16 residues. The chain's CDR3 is CARSLGQGANNEKLFF. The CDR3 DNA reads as TGTGCCAGAAGCTTGGGCCAGGGGGCAAACAATGAAAAACTGTTTTTT.

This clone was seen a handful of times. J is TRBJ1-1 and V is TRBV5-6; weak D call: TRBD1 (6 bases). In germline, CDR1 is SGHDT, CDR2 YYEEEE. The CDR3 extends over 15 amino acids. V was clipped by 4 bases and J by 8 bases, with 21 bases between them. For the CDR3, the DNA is TGTGCCAGCAGCGTCGGGACACTTGGACCCTCAGAAGCTTTCTTT. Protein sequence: CASSVGTLGPSEAFF.

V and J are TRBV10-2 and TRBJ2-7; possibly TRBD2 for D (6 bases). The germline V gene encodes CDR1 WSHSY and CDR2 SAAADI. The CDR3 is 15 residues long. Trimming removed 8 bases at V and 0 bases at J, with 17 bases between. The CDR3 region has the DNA TGCGCCAGCCTCAACCCGGGACTGGACTCCTACGAGCAGTACTTC. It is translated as CASLNPGLDSYEQYF.

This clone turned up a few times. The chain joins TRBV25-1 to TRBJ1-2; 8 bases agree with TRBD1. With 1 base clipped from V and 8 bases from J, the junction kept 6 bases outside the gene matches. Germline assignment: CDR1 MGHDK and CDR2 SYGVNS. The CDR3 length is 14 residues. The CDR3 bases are TGTGCCAGCAGTGAATCGGACAGGGCGCGAGGCTACACCTTC. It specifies CASSESDRARGYTF.

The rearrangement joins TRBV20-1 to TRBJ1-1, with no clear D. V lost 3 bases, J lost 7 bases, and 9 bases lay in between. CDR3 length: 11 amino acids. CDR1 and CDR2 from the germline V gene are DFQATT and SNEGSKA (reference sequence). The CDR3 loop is CSASHGLEAFF. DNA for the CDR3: TGCAGTGCTAGTCATGGGCTTGAAGCTTTCTTT.

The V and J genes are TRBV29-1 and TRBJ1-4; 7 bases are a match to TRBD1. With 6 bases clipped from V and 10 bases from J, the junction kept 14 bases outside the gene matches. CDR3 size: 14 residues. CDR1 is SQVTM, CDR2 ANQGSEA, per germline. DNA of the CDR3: TGCAGCGTCACTAAGACAGGGCTCGAGGGAAAACTGTTTTTT. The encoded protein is CSVTKTGLEGKLFF. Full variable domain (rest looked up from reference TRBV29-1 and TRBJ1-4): SAVISQKPSRDICQRGTSLTIQCQVDSQVTMMFWYRQQPGQSLTLIATANQGSEATYESGFVIDKFPISRPNLTFSTLTVSNMSPEDSSIYLCSVTKTGLEGKLFFGSGTQLSVL.